A selection of T cell receptor beta chains follows, all from one sample in a study of OX40 agonist ivuxolimab in advanced cancers. TCRdb's table, derived via immunoSEQ multiplex PCR, lists solely in-frame clones and lacks some. Of some 64,000 clones in the sample, almost 85% were seen once. Sequencing used CD4+ or CD8+ T cells sorted from blood, obtained in a trial of the OX40 agonist ivuxolimab. The receptors come from an adult with an advanced solid tumor such as melanoma, head and neck, liver or kidney cancer. CDR3s include the opening cysteine and the closing phenylalanine or tryptophan. Rows may omit the clone size; those that give it use once, few, many or a size class.

.	14	TRBV9	CASSVDPAGSEAFF
.	16	TRBV4-1	CASSQPRDSRGRELFF
.	15	TRBV4-3	CASSPKLTGNYGYTF
.	16	TRBV27	CASSRKQGARANVLTF
.	17	TRBV7-2	CAGRGGLTGQSPETQYF
.	11	TRBV29-1	CSVDDSTEAFF
many	14	TRBV4-3	CASSKGQGTDTQYF
.	14	TRBV6-5	CASSPSGFYNEQFF
.	13	TRBV5-6	CASALRGNTEAFF
few	11	TRBV13	CASSFQETQYF
.	14	TRBV5-4	CASSSMDRPNEQFF
.	13	TRBV6-1	CASRKEGSDGYTF
.	14	TRBV7-9	CASTTPPPFHEQFF
.	14	TRBV7-9	CASSRLTGSYEQYF
.	15	TRBV6-5	CASSTTGGYNSPLHF
.	12	TRBV6-5	CASKIRGSPLHF
.	15	TRBV5-1	CASSFTGLASYEQYF
.	13	TRBV18	CASSPGFTGELFF
.	13	TRBV7-9	CASSPGVADEQFF
.	15	TRBV2	CASRVTRASTDTQYF
.	14	TRBV29-1	CSVVKGPPVYGYTF
.	15	TRBV5-4	CASSFRTPMNTEAFF
.	14	TRBV29-1	CSVDGEGAGQPQHF
.	13	TRBV7-2	CASSWNGYNEQFF
once	15	TRBV5-5	CASSLQGVSYNEQFF
.	14	TRBV9	CASSERQGADTQYF
once	17	TRBV6-1	CASSGPGGASMAGELFF
once	15	TRBV5-1	CASSLAGRADTEAFF
.	13	TRBV7-2	CASSLAIGNEQFF
.	14	TRBV5-1	CASSYGSTNEKLFF
.	14	TRBV19	CASSIDPGQYEQYF